These 17 T cell receptor beta chains were all obtained from the same sample, sequenced in a study of cytomegalovirus exposure and HLA in healthy donors. The PCR used 60 Vbeta and 13 Jbeta primers. Repertoires were generated with immunoSEQ multiplex PCR, while TCRdb's copy carries only in-frame clones and drops some. The sample has around 92,000 clones; roughly 74% are singletons. Sequencing was performed on PBMCs. These TCRs come from a female donor in good health and CMV-seropositive.

The genes are TRBV7-9 and TRBJ2-7; a possible D gene is TRBD1 (5 bases). Trimming stripped 5 bases from V and 4 bases from J, with 15 bases between. Looked up from germline, CDR1 is SEHNR and CDR2 is FQNEAQ (reference sequence). This CDR3 comprises 14 residues. CDR3 residues: CASSQPTATYEQYF. CDR3 DNA: TGTGCCAGCAGCCAACCGACAGCCACGTACGAGCAGTACTTC.

The chain carries TRBV28 and TRBJ2-3, with a weak D call TRBD1 (5 bases). Germline CDR1 reads MDHEN; CDR2 reads SYDVKM. The CDR3 runs to 17 residues. V lost 9 bases to trimming and J lost 0 bases, with 22 bases between them. The CDR3 DNA reads as TGTGCCAGTCCGCCTCGGGCAGGGAAGGTTAGCACAGATACGCAGTATTTT. This gives the protein CASPPRAGKVSTDTQYF.

This chain links TRBV18 with TRBJ1-1; the D is unclear. Germline V lookup: CDR1 KGHSH, CDR2 LQKENI. The length of the CDR3 is 15 residues. Trimming pared 3 bases from V and 10 bases from J, leaving 21 bases between. DNA for the CDR3: TGTGCCAGCTCACCCCTCGGAGATGAGGTCATAAGAGCTTTCTTT. Its translation is CASSPLGDEVIRAFF.

The rearrangement joins TRBV6-5 to TRBJ2-3, with a weak D call TRBD1 (7 bases). Germline CDR1 and CDR2: MNHEY and SVGAGI. This CDR3 is 14 amino acids long. The V end lost 5 bases, the J end lost 5 bases, and 14 bases lay between the germline ends. The CDR3 DNA sequence: TGTGCCAGCAGTGGGGGGACAGTAGGAGATACGCAGTATTTT. Protein sequence: CASSGGTVGDTQYF.

V is TRBV19 and J is TRBJ2-5; 8 bases are a match to TRBD2. V gave up 6 bases and J gave up 4 bases; unmatched junction bases: 7. Germline V gene data show CDR1 as LNHDA and CDR2 as SQIVND (reference sequence). The CDR3 sequence is 14 residues long. The chain's CDR3 is CASRGSGNVETQYF. CDR3 nucleotide sequence: TGTGCCAGTAGGGGTAGCGGGAATGTAGAGACCCAGTACTTC.

J is TRBJ1-1 and V is TRBV29-1, with D perhaps matching TRBD1 (6 bases). Trimming took 7 bases from V and 1 from J, leaving 10 bases between them. Per the germline V gene, CDR1 is SQVTM and CDR2 is ANQGSEA. There are 12 residues in the CDR3. The CDR3: CSAEQGNTEAFF. In DNA form, the CDR3 reads TGCAGCGCAGAACAGGGGAACACTGAAGCTTTCTTT.

The chain employs TRBV28 and TRBJ1-2, with D possibly being TRBD1 (5 bases). There are 11 residues in the CDR3. Germline values: CDR1 MDHEN, CDR2 SYDVKM. V gave up 8 bases and J gave up 2 bases, with 6 bases separating them. The DNA of the CDR3 is TGTGCCAGCGGGGGGAACTATGGCTACACCTTC. Translated, it gives CASGGNYGYTF.

For the CDR3, the DNA is TGTGCCAGCTCCTACGGGGAGCCGGGAACTGAAGCTTTCTTT. Amino acid sequence: CASSYGEPGTEAFF. V gene TRBV27 combines with J gene TRBJ1-1; D is uncertain. The CDR3 extends over 14 amino acids. Trimming pared 8 bases from V and 5 bases from J, leaving 18 bases between. The germline CDR1 and CDR2 sequences are MNHEY and SMNVEV (reference sequence).

The V call is TRBV15, the J call TRBJ1-2, with 9 bases matching TRBD1. Germline CDR1 is LNHNV and CDR2 is YYDKDF (reference sequence). This CDR3 contains 15 residues. Germline trimming cut 1 base from V and 6 bases from J; bases unmatched to any gene: 6. The CDR3 DNA sequence: TGTGCCACCAGCAGAGGTTTACAGGGGGCGCATGGCTACACCTTC. Amino acid sequence: CATSRGLQGAHGYTF.

The chain carries TRBV30 and TRBJ1-2; 7 bases line up with TRBD1. From germline, CDR1 is GTSNPN and CDR2 SVGIG (reference sequence). The V and J ends lost 1 base and 7 bases, in that order; junction bases with no gene match: 3. This CDR3 comprises 12 residues. CDR3 in amino acids: CAWSEGGSGYTF. The DNA of the CDR3 is TGTGCCTGGAGTGAAGGGGGCAGTGGCTACACCTTC.

With regard to this clone: This CDR3 is also generated by other DNA sequences in the sample. This chain links TRBV2 with TRBJ1-1, with D unclear. Between the trimmed V and J ends, which lost 1 base and 7 bases, there was a span of 4 bases. Per the germline V gene, CDR1 is SNHLY and CDR2 is FYNNEI. The CDR3 has 11 residues. The CDR3 loop reads CASSEGGEAFF. CDR3 in DNA: TGTGCCAGCAGTGAAGGAGGTGAAGCTTTCTTT.

The chain joins TRBV7-9 to TRBJ1-2; D not resolved. The CDR3 runs to 13 residues. From germline, CDR1 is SEHNR and CDR2 FQNEAQ (reference sequence). V gave up 2 bases and J gave up 3 bases, with 7 bases separating them. The CDR3 loop is CASSLTAYYGYTF. The CDR3 DNA sequence: TGTGCCAGCAGCTTAACAGCTTACTATGGCTACACCTTC.

The chain has TRBV10-3 and TRBJ2-7; no reliable D call. The CDR3 spans 14 residues. Germline CDR1 is ENHRY and CDR2 is SYGVKD. V was trimmed by 5 bases and J by 2 bases, leaving 13 bases between them. CDR3 DNA sequence: TGTGCCATCAGTACCCGACTCTTACCCTACGAGCAGTACTTC. Translation gives CAISTRLLPYEQYF.

The V gene is TRBV9, the J gene TRBJ1-1; a weak D match, TRBD1 (6 bases). Trimming pared 4 bases from V and 1 base from J, leaving 14 bases between. CDR1 is SGDLS, CDR2 YYNGEE, per germline. The CDR3 is made up of 15 amino acids. The CDR3 DNA sequence: TGTGCCAGCAGCTTTTCAGCGACAGGGAACACTGAAGCTTTCTTT. This gives the protein CASSFSATGNTEAFF.

The rearrangement uses TRBV29-1 and TRBJ1-5, with TRBD1 as a possible D gene (6 bases). Trimming took 2 bases from V and 3 from J, leaving 14 bases between them. The CDR3 loop spans 15 amino acids. In germline, CDR1 is SQVTM, CDR2 ANQGSEA. The CDR3 region is CSVERLGASNQPQHF. CDR3 bases: TGCAGCGTTGAACGCCTGGGGGCGTCCAATCAGCCCCAGCATTTT. Complete variable domain (other parts from reference TRBV29-1 and TRBJ1-5): SAVISQKPSRDICQRGTSLTIQCQVDSQVTMMFWYRQQPGQSLTLIATANQGSEATYESGFVIDKFPISRPNLTFSTLTVSNMSPEDSSIYLCSVERLGASNQPQHFGDGTRLSIL.

V gene TRBV5-1 combines with J gene TRBJ1-6, with TRBD1 matching 10 bases. In germline, CDR1 is SGHRS, CDR2 YFSETQ. This CDR3 spans 15 amino acids. V was clipped by 2 bases and J by 5 bases; unmatched bases: 1. The CDR3 protein is CASSLGTGDNSPLHF. CDR3 coding DNA: TGCGCCAGCAGCTTAGGGACAGGGGATAATTCACCCCTCCACTTT.

This clone has only one observation. The rearrangement links TRBV30 to TRBJ2-2, with a weak D call TRBD2 (6 bases). Per the germline V gene, CDR1 is GTSNPN and CDR2 is SVGIG (reference sequence). The CDR3 totals 15 residues. V was pared by 4 bases and J by 6 bases, with 18 bases between. The CDR3 DNA sequence: TGTGCCTGGACCCGCCAGGAGGGGAGGCCCGGGGAGCTGTTTTTT. Amino acid sequence: CAWTRQEGRPGELFF. Full variable domain (remainder filled in from reference TRBV30 and TRBJ2-2): SQTIHQWPATLVQPVGSPLSLECTVEGTSNPNLYWYRQAAGRGLQLLFYSVGIGQISSEVPQNLSASRPQDRQFILSSKKLLLSDSGFYLCAWTRQEGRPGELFFGEGSRLTVL.